The rows below give T cell receptor beta chains drawn from one sample of a study of regulatory T cells in long-lasting Graves disease. TCRdb reanalysed the multiplex PCR reads using MiXCR and keeps one entry per CDR3 protein. The sample contains around 450,000 distinct CDR3 sequences, around a fifth of which appear only once. This specimen consisted of peripheral blood mononuclear cells (PBMCs), obtained when the disease was refractory, from a patient treated with antithyroid drugs. The origin of the receptors is a female donor with Graves disease. The CDR3 runs from the conserved cysteine through the conserved F or W. Fields, in order: J gene, clone size, D gene, V gene, CDR3 protein, CDR3 DNA. The D gene is left open where the match is weak. Clone size is given for some rows only: seen once, a few or many times, or a class if the clone is expanded.

J: TRBJ2-5
size: many
D: NA
V: TRBV3-1
CDR3: CASSQAFTVQETQYF
DNA: TGTGCCAGCAGCCAAGCGTTCACAGTTCAAGAGACCCAGTACTTC

J: TRBJ1-5
size: many
D: NA
V: TRBV11-2
CDR3: CASSEDRHGFTQPQHF
DNA: TGTGCCAGCAGCGAAGACCGACACGGATTTACTCAGCCCCAGCATTTT

J: TRBJ2-3
size: NA
D: TRBD1
V: TRBV28
CDR3: CASSDTDRGLADTQYF
DNA: TGTGCCAGCAGTGATACTGACAGGGGGCTCGCAGATACGCAGTATTTT

J: TRBJ1-5
size: NA
D: TRBD1
V: TRBV11-2
CDR3: CASRQGAGQPQHF
DNA: TGTGCCAGCAGACAGGGGGCCGGACAGCCCCAGCATTTT

J: TRBJ2-5
size: many
D: TRBD1
V: TRBV5-6
CDR3: CASSFTGDQETQYF
DNA: TGTGCCAGCAGCTTTACAGGGGACCAAGAGACCCAGTACTTC

J: TRBJ2-2
size: NA
D: TRBD2
V: TRBV4-3
CDR3: CASTRDYYTGELFF
DNA: TGCGCCAGCACCCGGGACTACTACACCGGGGAGCTGTTTTTT

J: TRBJ1-4
size: many
D: NA
V: TRBV28
CDR3: CASSSSRGATNEKLFF
DNA: NA

J: TRBJ2-6
size: few
D: NA
V: TRBV28
CDR3: CASSLAGAGANVLTF
DNA: TGTGCCAGCAGTTTAGCCGGCGCAGGGGCCAACGTCCTGACTTTC

J: TRBJ2-5
size: few
D: TRBD2
V: TRBV3-1
CDR3: CASSQRGRAGANQETQYF
DNA: TGTGCCAGCAGCCAAAGGGGCCGGGCGGGAGCAAACCAAGAGACCCAGTACTTC

J: TRBJ1-2
size: NA
D: NA
V: TRBV5-4
CDR3: CASSPDLGGIANYGYTF
DNA: TGTGCCAGCAGCCCCGATTTAGGAGGGATAGCTAACTATGGCTACACCTTC

J: TRBJ2-7
size: few
D: TRBD1
V: TRBV29-1
CDR3: CSVVDRGNYEQYF
DNA: TGCAGCGTTGTTGACAGGGGGAACTACGAGCAGTACTTC

J: TRBJ2-2
size: many
D: NA
V: TRBV12-3/TRBV12-4
CDR3: CASSLGQEVYTGELFF
DNA: TGTGCCAGCAGTTTGGGTCAGGAGGTATACACCGGGGAGCTGTTTTTT

J: TRBJ2-2
size: many
D: NA
V: TRBV28
CDR3: CASSPVDENTGELFF
DNA: TGTGCCAGCAGTCCCGTTGATGAGAACACCGGGGAGCTGTTTTTT

J: TRBJ2-7
size: few
D: NA
V: TRBV27
CDR3: CASSLFGQGNEQYF
DNA: TGTGCCAGCAGTTTATTCGGGCAGGGGAACGAGCAGTACTTC

J: TRBJ2-5
size: NA
D: NA
V: TRBV30
CDR3: CAWTGDRETQYF
DNA: TGTGCCTGGACAGGGGATAGGGAGACCCAGTACTTC

J: TRBJ2-5
size: NA
D: NA
V: TRBV27
CDR3: CASSFFLGETQYF
DNA: TGTGCCAGCAGTTTTTTCCTCGGAGAGACCCAGTACTTC

J: TRBJ1-6
size: many
D: NA
V: TRBV15
CDR3: CATSRGEDSPLHF
DNA: TGTGCCACCAGCAGAGGGGAGGATTCACCCCTCCACTTT

J: TRBJ2-7
size: many
D: TRBD1
V: TRBV29-1
CDR3: CSVEGTGIVEQYF
DNA: TGCAGCGTTGAGGGGACAGGGATCGTCGAGCAGTACTTC

J: TRBJ1-2
size: few
D: NA
V: TRBV20-1
CDR3: CSARDPNTLKGFYGYTF
DNA: TGCAGTGCTAGAGATCCTAACACCCTCAAAGGTTTCTATGGCTACACCTTC

J: TRBJ1-2
size: NA
D: TRBD1
V: TRBV29-1
CDR3: CSVRGGQTDYGYTF
DNA: TGCAGCGTTCGGGGGGGACAGACTGACTATGGCTACACCTTC

J: TRBJ1-1
size: many
D: NA
V: TRBV2
CDR3: CASIWTGTNTEAFF
DNA: TGTGCCAGCATTTGGACGGGCACGAACACTGAAGCTTTCTTT

J: TRBJ2-2
size: few
D: TRBD2
V: TRBV28
CDR3: CASSLGFLAGVAGELFF
DNA: TGTGCCAGCAGTTTAGGGTTCCTAGCGGGAGTGGCCGGGGAGCTGTTTTTT